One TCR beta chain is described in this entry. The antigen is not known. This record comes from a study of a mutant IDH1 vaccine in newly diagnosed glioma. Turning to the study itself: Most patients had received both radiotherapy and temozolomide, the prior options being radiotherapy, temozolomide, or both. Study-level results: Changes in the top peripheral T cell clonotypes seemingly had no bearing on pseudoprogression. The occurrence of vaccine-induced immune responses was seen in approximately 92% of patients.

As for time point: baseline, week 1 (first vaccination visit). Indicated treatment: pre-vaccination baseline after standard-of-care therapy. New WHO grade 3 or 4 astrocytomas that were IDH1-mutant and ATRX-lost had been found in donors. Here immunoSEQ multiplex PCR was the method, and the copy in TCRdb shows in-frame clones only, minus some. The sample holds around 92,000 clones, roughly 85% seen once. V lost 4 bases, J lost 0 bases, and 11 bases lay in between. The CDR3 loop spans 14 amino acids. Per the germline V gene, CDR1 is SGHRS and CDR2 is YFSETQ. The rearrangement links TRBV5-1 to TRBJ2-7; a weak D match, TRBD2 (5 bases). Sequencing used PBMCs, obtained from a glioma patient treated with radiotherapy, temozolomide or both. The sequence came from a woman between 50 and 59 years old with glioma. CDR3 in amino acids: CASSASGDSYEQYF. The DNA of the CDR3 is TGCGCCAGCAGCGCCTCCGGGGACTCCTACGAGCAGTACTTC. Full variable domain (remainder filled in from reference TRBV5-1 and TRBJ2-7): KAGVTQTPRYLIKTRGQQVTLSCSPISGHRSVSWYQQTPGQGLQFLFEYFSETQRNKGNFPGRFSGRQFSNSRSEMNVSTLELGDSALYLCASSASGDSYEQYFGPGTRLTVT.